These 5 T cell receptor beta chains originate from one sample sequenced in a study of tumor T cells in aggressive B-cell lymphoma. Measured with immunoSEQ multiplex PCR; TCRdb has only the in-frame clones, and not every one. The sample has 9,900 or so clones, about 90% seen once. Sequencing was performed on tumor tissue. These TCRs come from an adult with diffuse large B cell lymphoma.

J is TRBJ2-2 and V is TRBV5-4, with 9 bases that match TRBD1. Germline loops: CDR1 SGHNT, CDR2 YYREEE (reference sequence). The CDR3 has 15 amino acids. The J segment lost 4 bases and the V segment lost 6 bases, leaving 7 bases of the junction unmatched. The CDR3 DNA follows: TGTGCCAGCACTCCGGACAGGGGCGCCACCGGGGAGCTGTTTTTT. It specifies CASTPDRGATGELFF. The full variable domain, with the rest looked up from reference TRBV5-4 and TRBJ2-2, is ETGVTQSPTHLIKTRGQQVTLRCSSQSGHNTVSWYQQALGQGPQFIFQYYREEENGRGNFPPRFSGLQFPNYSSELNVNALELDDSALYLCASTPDRGATGELFFGEGSRLTVL.

The rearrangement joins TRBV18 to TRBJ2-2; TRBD2 matches at 7 bases. The CDR3 totals 14 residues. Per the germline V gene, CDR1 is KGHSH and CDR2 is LQKENI. Trimming cost V 6 bases and J 1 base; bases outside gene matches: 2. Written as DNA, the CDR3 is TGTGCCAGCTCTACTAGCGAGAACACCGGGGAGCTGTTTTTT. It encodes CASSTSENTGELFF. Full variable domain (remainder filled in from reference TRBV18 and TRBJ2-2): NAGVMQNPRHLVRRRGQEARLRCSPMKGHSHVYWYRQLPEEGLKFMVYLQKENIIDESGMPKERFSAEFPKEGPSILRIQQVVRGDSAAYFCASSTSENTGELFFGEGSRLTVL.

The gene calls are TRBV7-3 and TRBJ1-1, with D tentatively TRBD1 (6 bases). V was shortened by 3 bases and J by 3 bases, with 11 bases between the two germline ends. CDR1 and CDR2 from the germline V gene are SGHTA and FQGTGA. The CDR3 has 14 residues. CDR3: CASSFGGLDTEAFF. The CDR3 DNA follows: TGTGCCAGCAGCTTTGGGGGCTTGGACACTGAAGCTTTCTTT. Full variable domain (outside the CDR3, taken from reference TRBV7-3 and TRBJ1-1): GAGVSQTPSNKVTEKGKYVELRCDPISGHTALYWYRQSLGQGPEFLIYFQGTGAADDSGLPNDRFFAVRPEGSVSTLKIQRTERGDSAVYLCASSFGGLDTEAFFGQGTRLTVV.

The V gene is TRBV29-1, the J gene TRBJ2-7; D ambiguous. Trimming left V 1 base short and J 4 bases short, with 5 bases between. This CDR3 comprises 11 residues. Looked up from germline, CDR1 is SQVTM and CDR2 is ANQGSEA. The CDR3 reads CSVEVYYEQYF. CDR3 sequence (DNA): TGCAGCGTTGAAGTGTATTACGAGCAGTACTTC.

The chain is built from TRBV5-1 and TRBJ2-7; 10 positions match TRBD2. The junction had 1 base not matched to a gene; V was cut back by 4 bases and J by 0 bases. The CDR3 consists of 14 residues. In germline, CDR1 is SGHRS, CDR2 YFSETQ. The CDR3 here is CASSRTSGSYEQYF. CDR3 coding DNA: TGCGCCAGCAGCCGGACTAGCGGCTCCTACGAGCAGTACTTC.